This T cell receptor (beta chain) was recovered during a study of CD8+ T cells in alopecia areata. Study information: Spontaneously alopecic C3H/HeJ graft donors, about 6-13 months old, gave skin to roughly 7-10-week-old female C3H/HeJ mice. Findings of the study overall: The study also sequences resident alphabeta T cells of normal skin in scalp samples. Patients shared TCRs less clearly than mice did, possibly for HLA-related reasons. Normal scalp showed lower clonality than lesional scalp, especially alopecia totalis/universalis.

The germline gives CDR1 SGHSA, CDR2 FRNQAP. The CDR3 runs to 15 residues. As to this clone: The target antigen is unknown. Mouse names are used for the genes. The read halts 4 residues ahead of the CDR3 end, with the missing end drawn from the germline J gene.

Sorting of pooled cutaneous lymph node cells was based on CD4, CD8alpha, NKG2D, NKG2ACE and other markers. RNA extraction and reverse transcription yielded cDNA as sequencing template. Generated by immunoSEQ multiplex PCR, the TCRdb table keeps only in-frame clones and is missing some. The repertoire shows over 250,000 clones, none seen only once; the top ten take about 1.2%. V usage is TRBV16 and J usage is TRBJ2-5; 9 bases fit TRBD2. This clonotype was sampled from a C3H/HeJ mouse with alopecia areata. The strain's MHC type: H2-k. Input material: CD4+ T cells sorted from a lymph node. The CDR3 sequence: CASSLVGGAEDTQYF. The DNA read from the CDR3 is TGTGCAAGCAGCTTAGTTGGGGGGGCGGAAGAC.